This T cell receptor beta chain came from a study of CD8 T cells in Susac syndrome. The sequenced target, TCR beta, came from blood CD8+ and CD4+ T cells. Each multiple sclerosis control was a treatment-naive patient with relapsing-remitting disease that was either stable or active. Random hexamers were used to reverse transcribe roughly 0.45 to 1 ug of RNA. It was immunoSEQ multiplex PCR that amplified TCR beta CDR3 across 54 Vbeta and 13 Jbeta. TCRdb reanalysed the immunoSEQ multiplex PCR reads using MiXCR and keeps one entry per CDR3 protein. The data show 250,000 to 300,000 distinct CDR3 sequences, around 91% seen once. Trimming removed 8 bases at V and 5 bases at J, with 16 bases between. The germline V gene has CDR1 MDHEN and CDR2 SYDVKM. The CDR3 has 13 amino acids.

The sample consisted of CD8+ T cells from PBMCs. The clonotype originates from a human donor with multiple sclerosis. V gene TRBV28 combines with J gene TRBJ2-7; perhaps TRBD2 as D (7 bases). CDR3 nucleotide sequence: TGTGCCAGCTCCTATCGGGGGGCGGACGAGCAGTACTTC. This gives the protein CASSYRGADEQYF.